This TCR beta chain was identified during a study of blood T cells in healthy people across ages. Study-level findings and limits: Those diversity estimates obtained from one million T cells were thought to be underestimates.

A second 7 to 11 cycle PCR used barcoded and J-beta primers. TCRdb reprocessed the 5' RACE reads with MiXCR, giving one entry per CDR3 protein. The sample shows about 650,000 distinct CDR3 sequences, 32% of them seen only once. This clonotype was counted many times. The antigen is undetermined. The study drew donors from healthy Caucasian individuals in Russia aged roughly 6 to 90. Every donor provided roughly 10 milliliters of peripheral blood. Isolation of PBMCs gave at least 7 million cells per sample. The source material was blood. This receptor was identified in a woman over 75 in good health.

The CDR3 sequence: CASSSDHTDTQYF. The CDR3 coding sequence is TGTGCCAGCAGCTCCGACCACACAGATACGCAGTATTTT. The rearrangement links TRBV7-2 to TRBJ2-3, with D hard to call. Germline loops: CDR1 SGHTA, CDR2 FQGNSA. With 4 bases removed from V and 2 bases from J, the gap between germline ends came to 7 bases. The CDR3 sequence is 13 residues long.